The present entry profiles one T cell receptor beta chain with its context. What it recognizes is unknown. This specimen comes from a study of graft-versus-host responses after intestinal transplantation. Across the study: Recipients underwent multivisceral, liver-intestinal, or isolated intestinal transplants. Anti-thymocyte globulin served as induction for all recipients, who then took tacrolimus and steroids for approximately three years.

Study observations and caveats: Association was observed between peak circulating GvH clone levels and early post-transplant HvG declines.

The repertoire was sequenced with immunoSEQ multiplex PCR; TCRdb's copy has only in-frame clones and lacks some. Among more than 90,000 clones listed, about 92% were seen once. V lost 3 bases and J lost 6; bases outside the gene matches: 5. Per the germline V gene, CDR1 is MGHRA and CDR2 is YSYEKL. The CDR3 runs 15 residues. Sample: unstimulated CD8+ T cells sorted from spleen or lymph node cells, taken before transplant. This clonotype originated in a human donor who was the organ donor for an intestinal transplant. The J gene is TRBJ2-1, the V gene TRBV4-1; 10 bases line up with TRBD2. The DNA of the CDR3 is TGCGCCAGCAGCCATACGCTAGCGGGAGCCAATGAGCAGTTCTTC. Its protein is CASSHTLAGANEQFF.